This TCR beta chain was sequenced for a study of T cell repertoires in cytomegalovirus infection. Study in general: Evidence of both CMV infection and a matching HLA type came from public TCR beta signatures.

As for this clonotype: Its antigen is not identified. The missing conserved phenylalanine or tryptophan at the end of this CDR3 makes a read error likely.

Study-wide results and limits: The ex vivo response was dominated by HLA-C-restricted CMV-specific TCR beta clonotypes.

MiXCR was run by TCRdb on the reads, yielding one entry per CDR3 protein. The sample shows about 740,000 distinct CDR3 sequences, 35% of them seen only once. Trimming took off 7 bases at V and 3 bases at J, with 13 bases between the two ends. Germline values: CDR1 MDHEN, CDR2 SYDVKM. This CDR3 is built from 13 residues. The sample taken for sequencing was PBMCs. This TCR was recovered from a human donor in good health (CMV status not recorded). Some clones in this sample may be carry-over from other donors' samples. The chain has TRBV28 and TRBJ2-7; no firm D call. CDR3 amino acids: CASTAEAGYEQYS. For the CDR3, the DNA is TGTGCCAGCACCGCGGAAGCAGGCTACGAGCAGTACTCC.